This T cell receptor beta chain was profiled in a study of sequential checkpoint blockade in melanoma. CDR3 length equals 13 residues. Germline assignment: CDR1 SGHVS and CDR2 FNYEAQ. J was trimmed by 6 bases and V by 7 bases; bases with no gene match: 7. TCRdb's copy holds only in-frame clones and misses some; the assay was immunoSEQ multiplex PCR. The sample records around 20,000 clones, under 60% being singletons. The treatment: randomized to nivolumab then ipilimumab (arm A) or the reverse (arm B). From thawed PBMCs, live CD3+CD8+ cells negative for CD19 and CD56 were sorted. The clonotype originates from a human donor with melanoma. The input for sequencing was CD8+ T cells sorted from blood (inferred from file names), taken from a patient given nivolumab and ipilimumab in sequence. The chain joins TRBV7-6 to TRBJ2-7, with 9 bases lining up with TRBD2. CDR3 DNA sequence: TGTGCCAGCATGGGACTAGCCGGTTCCGAGCAGTACTTC. Its translation: CASMGLAGSEQYF.